Presented here are 13 T cell receptor beta chains from one specimen sequenced in a study of cytomegalovirus exposure and HLA in healthy donors. PCR employed 60 Vbeta and 13 Jbeta primers. Measured with immunoSEQ multiplex PCR; TCRdb has only the in-frame clones, and not every one. In all, the sample yields some 72,000 clones. The sequenced sample was PBMCs. The receptors shown here come from a man aged 40-49 years in good health and CMV-seronegative.

The V gene is TRBV4-1, the J gene TRBJ2-7; 9 positions agree with TRBD1. The germline V gene encodes CDR1 MGHRA and CDR2 YSYEKL. After removal of 5 bases from V and 7 bases from J, the junction contained 9 bases not matched to a gene. This CDR3 contains 14 residues. The CDR3: CASSIRDRVGEQYF. Written as DNA, the CDR3 is TGCGCCAGCAGCATACGGGACAGGGTGGGGGAGCAGTACTTC.

The CDR3 DNA reads as TGTGCCAGCAGTTCTGCGGCTATTAGCAATCAGCCCCAGCATTTT. It encodes CASSSAAISNQPQHF. This rearrangement joins TRBV27 to TRBJ1-5; no definite D call. V shed 4 bases and J shed 0 bases, with 10 bases lying between them. Germline CDR1 reads MNHEY; CDR2 reads SMNVEV (reference sequence). The CDR3 runs 15 residues.

V gene TRBV5-8 combines with J gene TRBJ1-1, with a tentative D call TRBD1 (6 bases). The V end lost 0 bases, the J end lost 7 bases, and 10 bases lay between the germline ends. The germline V gene has CDR1 SGHTS and CDR2 YDEGEE. There are 13 residues in the CDR3. The CDR3 DNA follows: TGTGCCAGCAGCTTGGTCGGACAGAATGAAGCTTTCTTT. Translated, it gives CASSLVGQNEAFF.

The chain is built from TRBV5-1 and TRBJ2-1; D is perhaps TRBD1 (6 bases). This CDR3 comprises 16 residues. V dropped 0 bases and J dropped 7 bases, with 17 bases sitting between them. Germline lookup yields CDR1 SGHRS and CDR2 YFSETQ. In DNA, the CDR3 is TGCGCCAGCAGCTTGGCCCCAGGGGTCCACACTAATGAGCAGTTCTTC. Residues: CASSLAPGVHTNEQFF.

CDR3 nucleotide sequence: TGCGCCAGCAGCCAAGATTGGCAGGGGGCGTATGGCTACACCTTC. Its translation: CASSQDWQGAYGYTF. The chain recombines TRBV4-3 with TRBJ1-2, with 8 bases lining up with TRBD1. The CDR3 has 15 amino acids. The V segment lost 0 bases and the J segment 5 bases; nucleotides outside the gene matches: 5. Per the germline V gene, CDR1 is LGHNA and CDR2 is YSLEER.

This rearrangement joins TRBV12-5 to TRBJ2-2; maybe TRBD1 (5 bases). Germline V CDR1 and CDR2: LGHNT, FRNRAP. Between the trimmed V and J ends, which lost 1 base and 6 bases, there was a span of 15 bases. This CDR3 has 16 amino acids. Here the CDR3 reads CASGLGAGWNPGELFF. CDR3 bases: TGTGCTAGTGGTTTGGGGGCAGGGTGGAATCCCGGGGAGCTGTTTTTT.

CDR3 coding DNA: TGTGCCACTTGGACAGGGAGGAGCTATGGCTACACCTTC. Translation gives CATWTGRSYGYTF. The rearrangement links TRBV6-5 to TRBJ1-2; 8 bases fit TRBD1. The trim removed 10 bases at V and 4 bases at J, leaving 8 bases unmatched. The CDR3 is 13 residues long. Per germline, CDR1 MNHEY and CDR2 SVGAGI.

This chain connects TRBV6-1 to TRBJ2-5, with 7 bases lining up with TRBD1. The germline CDR1 and CDR2 sequences are MNHNS and SASEGT. This CDR3 is 13 amino acids long. The junction had 6 bases not matched to a gene; V was cut back by 6 bases and J by 5 bases. As DNA, the CDR3 is TGTGCCAGCAGGAAAGGGGGCGCGGAGACCCAGTACTTC. Protein product: CASRKGGAETQYF.

V and J are TRBV10-3 and TRBJ1-6; D is uncertain. The germline gives CDR1 ENHRY, CDR2 SYGVKD. Trimming stripped 10 bases from V and 0 bases from J, with 7 bases between. This CDR3 region has 13 residues. The CDR3 loop is CATSRSYNSPLHF. CDR3 bases: TGTGCCACCAGCCGCTCCTATAATTCACCCCTCCACTTT.

V usage is TRBV5-4 and J usage is TRBJ2-5, with D possibly being TRBD1 (5 bases). The CDR3 has 17 amino acids. Germline V CDR1 and CDR2: SGHNT, YYREEE (reference sequence). Trimming shortened V by 4 bases and J by 5 bases, and 24 bases separated the two germline ends. CDR3 loop: CASSRYRHHLDGETQYF. The CDR3 nucleotides read TGTGCCAGCAGCCGGTACAGGCACCACCTAGACGGGGAGACCCAGTACTTC.

The chain links TRBV11-2 to TRBJ1-1, with TRBD1 as a possible D gene (6 bases). V was shortened by 5 bases and J by 1 base, with 11 bases between the two germline ends. The length of the CDR3 is 14 residues. Germline CDR1 and CDR2: SGHAT and FQNNGV. CDR3 loop: CASSLIQGNTEAFF. The CDR3 DNA follows: TGTGCCAGCAGCCTCATACAGGGGAACACTGAAGCTTTCTTT.

This sequence joins TRBV19 and TRBJ1-1; TRBD1 is a possible D gene (5 bases). Trimming pared 5 bases from V and 4 bases from J, leaving 17 bases between. The CDR3 spans 15 residues. Per germline, CDR1 LNHDA and CDR2 SQIVND (reference sequence). Here the CDR3 DNA reads TGTGCCAGTAGTGTGTCTCAGGGTAGAGGCACTGAAGCTTTCTTT. Translation gives CASSVSQGRGTEAFF.

The chain links TRBV30 to TRBJ2-7; unclear D gene. V lost 0 bases to trimming and J lost 0 bases, with 12 bases between them. CDR1 and CDR2 (germline): GTSNPN, SVGIG (reference sequence). This CDR3 comprises 15 residues. In DNA, the CDR3 is TGTGCCTGGAGTGTACGATCGAGTTACTCCTACGAGCAGTACTTC. Amino acids: CAWSVRSSYSYEQYF.